This T cell receptor (beta chain) was obtained from a study of blood T cell repertoires in COVID-19. Study summary: COVID-19 samples collected from the United States, Italy and Spain covered acute and convalescent phases. The analysed material was cDNA or gDNA that came from T cells, B-cell-depleted T cells, or PBMCs.

This CDR3 has 14 residues. The germline V gene encodes CDR1 SGHRS and CDR2 YFSETQ. The V and J ends lost 4 bases and 1 base respectively, with 12 bases between them. Methods used by the authors: It was from reference gene primer amplification that nucleated cell counts were estimated. Data came from immunoSEQ multiplex PCR; TCRdb stores just in-frame clones and leaves some out. That table supplies the V and J calls and clone size; D and trimming were determined from the DNA. The sample consists of roughly 38,000 clones, nearly 90% of them appearing once. The V gene is TRBV5-1, the J gene TRBJ2-7; a possible D gene is TRBD2 (6 bases). The receptor was isolated from a man aged 55 to 70 with active or convalescent COVID-19. Material for sequencing was peripheral blood. The CDR3 is CASSPPGLSYEQYF. DNA for the CDR3: TGCGCCAGCAGCCCACCGGGACTTTCCTACGAGCAGTACTTC.